This T cell receptor (beta chain) was obtained from a study of T cells in Graves' hyperthyroidism and ophthalmopathy. Study observations and caveats: Blood samples included most of the expanded thyroid clonotypes exceeding 0.001. Stable hyperthyroidism and ophthalmopathy were separated using 13 V-J signatures.

V was pared by 0 bases and J by 2 bases, with 14 bases between. CDR1 and CDR2 from the germline V gene are DFQATT and SNEGSKA (reference sequence). This CDR3 has 15 residues. In its sample, this clonotype was seen many times. Its cognate antigen is unknown. There were TCR beta CDR3 regions amplified from RNA transcripts. A set of HTBI primers served as the primers for a first-round RT-PCR of the TCR CDR3. A single record per CDR3 protein comes from TCRdb applying MiXCR to the multiplex PCR reads. Of around 190,000 distinct CDR3 sequences listed, roughly a sixth are singletons. This clonotype was sampled from a woman between 50 and 59 years old with Graves' hyperthyroidism. The material sequenced was blood. The chain couples TRBV20-1 to TRBJ2-7; maybe TRBD1 (6 bases). The DNA of the CDR3 is TGCAGTGCTAGAGATTGGGGGACACTGACCTACGAGCAGTACTTC. This sequence encodes CSARDWGTLTYEQYF.